Below, 24 T cell receptor beta chains from the same sample are listed, as sequenced in a study of Graves' ophthalmopathy and Graves' hyperthyroidism. RNA transcripts served as template for amplifying TCR beta CDR3 sequences. Amplification began with first-round RT-PCR using HTBI primers, then second-round multiplex PCR was performed. One entry per CDR3 protein, called by TCRdb with MiXCR from the multiplex PCR reads. The table includes roughly 400,000 distinct CDR3 sequences, 17% detected once. Material: peripheral blood. These receptors originate from an adult woman with stable Graves' hyperthyroidism.

This clonotype showed up just a few times. This sequence joins TRBV4-2 and TRBJ2-5; D is unresolved. CDR3 size: 15 residues. The germline V gene encodes CDR1 LGHNA and CDR2 YNFKEQ. The V end lost 0 bases, the J end lost 5 bases, and 13 bases lay between the germline ends. In DNA form, the CDR3 reads TGTGCCAGCAGCCAAGATCAAGAGGTTGGGGAGACCCAGTACTTC. Translated, it gives CASSQDQEVGETQYF.

At least ten counts were recorded for this clonotype. The gene calls are TRBV20-1 and TRBJ2-2; possibly TRBD1 or TRBD2 for D (6 bases each). V dropped 1 base and J dropped 4 bases, with 13 bases sitting between them. Germline assignment: CDR1 DFQATT and CDR2 SNEGSKA (reference sequence). The CDR3 spans 15 residues. The DNA for the CDR3 is TGCAGTGCTAGAGTGGGGGGCTCAGGCACCGGGGAGCTGTTTTTT. Amino acids: CSARVGGSGTGELFF.

Only a few counts were recorded for this clonotype. This chain links TRBV20-1 with TRBJ2-5; D gene ambiguous. The V gene's germline CDR1 is DFQATT and CDR2 SNEGSKA (reference sequence). This CDR3 contains 14 residues. Trimming left V 5 bases short and J 4 bases short, with 17 bases between. Here the CDR3 DNA reads TGCAGTGCTGTCTTGGGTATTGGCAGAGAGACCCAGTACTTC. Translation gives CSAVLGIGRETQYF.

This clonotype was seen many times. This rearrangement joins TRBV12-3 or TRBV12-4 to TRBJ2-7, with D perhaps assigned TRBD1 or TRBD2 (5 bases each). There are 15 residues in the CDR3. The V gene lost 0 bases and the J gene lost 0 bases, with 9 bases spanning the gap. CDR3 sequence reads: CASSLAGELSYEQYF. The CDR3, as DNA: TGTGCCAGCAGTTTAGCGGGGGAACTCTCCTACGAGCAGTACTTC.

This clonotype was found many times. The chain recombines TRBV4-1 with TRBJ2-5; D remains unclear. Per germline, CDR1 MGHRA and CDR2 YSYEKL. V shed 2 bases and J shed 4 bases, with 8 bases lying between them. CDR3 size: 13 residues. The CDR3 nucleotides are TGCGCCAGCAGCCAATCGGAACGAGAGACCCAGTACTTC. It translates to CASSQSERETQYF.

This clonotype was recorded many times. The rearrangement links TRBV3-1 to TRBJ2-7; no reliable D call. The V end lost 0 bases, the J end lost 0 bases, and 3 bases lay between the germline ends. The CDR3 has 13 residues. CDR1 and CDR2 from the germline V gene are LGHDT and YNNKEL (reference sequence). CDR3 sequence: CASSQDPSYEQYF. DNA of the CDR3: TGTGCCAGCAGCCAAGATCCCTCCTACGAGCAGTACTTC.

This clonotype occurred many times. J is TRBJ1-5 and V is TRBV6-1; D gene ambiguous. Germline CDR1 reads MNHNS; CDR2 reads SASEGT. There are 14 residues in the CDR3. V was shortened by 6 bases and J by 0 bases, with 9 bases between the two germline ends. The CDR3 nucleotides read TGTGCCAGCAGACCGGGAGGTAGCAATCAGCCCCAGCATTTT. Amino acids: CASRPGGSNQPQHF.

The genes are TRBV18 and TRBJ2-7, with TRBD1 matching 8 bases. Trimming at V came to 5 bases and at J to 3 bases, leaving 9 bases not matched to a gene. CDR1 and CDR2 (germline): KGHSH, LQKENI. There are 15 residues in the CDR3. The CDR3 coding sequence is TGTGCCAGCTCAGATAAGGGACAGGAGAACTACGAGCAGTACTTC. It specifies CASSDKGQENYEQYF.

This clonotype was recorded at least ten times. This chain uses TRBV2 with TRBJ2-7; D is uncertain. Germline assignment: CDR1 SNHLY and CDR2 FYNNEI. The V end lost 0 bases, the J end lost 5 bases, and 14 bases lay between the germline ends. The CDR3 length is 15 residues. The CDR3 reads CASSEAAAPPHEQYF. CDR3 DNA sequence: TGTGCCAGCAGTGAAGCGGCCGCCCCCCCCCACGAGCAGTACTTC.

This clonotype was recorded at least ten times. This sequence joins TRBV6-2 or TRBV6-3 and TRBJ2-7, with 10 bases that match TRBD2. Germline-derived CDR1 and CDR2 are MNHEY and SVGEGT. The CDR3 loop spans 16 amino acids. V shed 0 bases and J 2 bases; nucleotides not matched to a gene: 4. The CDR3 nucleotides are TGTGCCAGCAGTTACTCTGCTAGCGGGAGCACCTACGAGCAGTACTTC. Translating gives CASSYSASGSTYEQYF.

This clonotype was detected ten times or more. The chain joins TRBV5-5 to TRBJ2-6; D is perhaps TRBD1 (6 bases). The CDR3 has 16 residues. V was pared by 1 base and J by 3 bases, with 11 bases between. The V gene's germline CDR1 is SGHKS and CDR2 YYEKEE (reference sequence). CDR3 residues: CASSLQYRVGANVLTF. In DNA form, the CDR3 reads TGTGCCAGCAGCTTGCAATACAGGGTTGGGGCCAACGTCCTGACTTTC.

This clonotype was seen at least ten times. The chain links TRBV2 to TRBJ2-7; a weak D match, TRBD1 (6 bases). Trimming took off 6 bases at V and 4 bases at J, with 10 bases between the two ends. The CDR3 runs to 12 residues. Per germline, CDR1 SNHLY and CDR2 FYNNEI. CDR3 residues: CASRVQGYEQYF. DNA for the CDR3: TGTGCCAGCAGGGTACAGGGATACGAGCAGTACTTC. Variable domain in full (rest from reference TRBV2 and TRBJ2-7): EPEVTQTPSHQVTQMGQEVILRCVPISNHLYFYWYRQILGQKVEFLVSFYNNEISEKSEIFDDQFSVERPDGSNFTLKIRSTKLEDSAMYFCASRVQGYEQYFGPGTRLTVT.

The V and J genes are TRBV5-1 and TRBJ2-4; TRBD2 agrees at 8 bases. The J call is in doubt because the DNA end fits TRBJ2-5 better. Germline-derived CDR1 and CDR2 are SGHRS and YFSETQ. This CDR3 is built from 17 residues. The CDR3 protein is CASSLGHGGANEETQYF. The CDR3 region has the DNA TGCGCCAGCAGCCTCGGACACGGGGGGGCAAATGAAGAGACCCAGTACTTC.

Ten or more counts support this clonotype. V usage is TRBV6-5 and J usage is TRBJ1-5, with 12 bases aligning to TRBD1. The CDR3 is 15 residues long. The junction had 4 bases not matched to a gene; V was cut back by 4 bases and J by 6 bases. CDR1 MNHEY and CDR2 SVGAGI come from the germline V gene. CDR3: CASSSGTGGRQPQHF. CDR3 in DNA: TGTGCCAGCAGTTCCGGGACAGGGGGCCGTCAGCCCCAGCATTTT.

A note on this clonotype: Mismatch with germline at one junction end may stem from a read error. The rearrangement joins TRBV9 to TRBJ2-5; possibly TRBD1 or TRBD2 for D (5 bases each). CDR1 is SGDLS and CDR2 is YYNGEE in the germline V gene. The length of the CDR3 is 15 residues. The CDR3 region has the DNA TGTGCCAGCACCCCAGACGGGACCGGCCAAGAGACCAAGTACTTC. It specifies CASTPDGTGQETKYF.

The V and J genes are TRBV9 and TRBJ2-7, with D perhaps TRBD1 (6 bases). Looked up from germline, CDR1 is SGDLS and CDR2 is YYNGEE. This CDR3 is built from 15 residues. The V end was cut by 0 bases, the J end by 3 bases, with 13 bases between. The DNA of the CDR3 is TGTGCCAGCAGCGTAGACGGTGGCAGGGGCTACGAGCAGTACTTC. Encoded protein: CASSVDGGRGYEQYF.

This clonotype was seen ten or more times. This chain links TRBV20-1 with TRBJ2-4; possible D gene TRBD1, 5 bases. Germline CDR1 and CDR2: DFQATT and SNEGSKA (reference sequence). This CDR3 is built from 15 residues. Trimming pared 2 bases from V and 6 bases from J, leaving 17 bases between. The CDR3 DNA sequence: TGCAGTGCTAGATTTGATGAAGGGGCTCTAAACATTCAGTACTTC. Protein product: CSARFDEGALNIQYF.

This clonotype was counted many times. This chain uses TRBV2 with TRBJ1-1, with D uncertain. The CDR3 runs 13 residues. V shed 1 base and J shed 5 bases, with 8 bases lying between them. Germline V gene sequence: CDR1 SNHLY, CDR2 FYNNEI. The CDR3 DNA follows: TGTGCCAGCAGTGAAGGGCTATGGACTGAAGCTTTCTTT. Its protein is CASSEGLWTEAFF.

This clonotype has at least ten counts. The J gene is TRBJ1-1, the V gene TRBV7-9, with TRBD1 identical over 7 bases. V shed 3 bases and J 11 bases; nucleotides not matched to a gene: 9. CDR3 size: 13 residues. The germline gives CDR1 SEHNR, CDR2 FQNEAQ (reference sequence). This CDR3 reads CASSFLDREGAFF. The CDR3 coding sequence is TGTGCCAGCAGCTTCCTCGACAGGGAAGGGGCTTTCTTT.

This clonotype was observed at least ten times. This chain uses TRBV2 with TRBJ2-7; D is unclear. V was trimmed by 8 bases and J by 3 bases, leaving 17 bases between them. The germline gives CDR1 SNHLY, CDR2 FYNNEI. This CDR3 contains 14 residues. The CDR3 spells CASQDQAINYEQYF. CDR3 in DNA: TGTGCCAGCCAGGACCAGGCAATTAACTACGAGCAGTACTTC.

In its sample, this clonotype was seen many times. The rearrangement joins TRBV7-2 to TRBJ1-5, with D possibly matching TRBD1 (6 bases). CDR1 and CDR2 (germline): SGHTA, FQGNSA. V shed 2 bases and J shed 5 bases, with 13 bases lying between them. The length of the CDR3 is 15 residues. CDR3 sequence: CASSLLGRGYQPQHF. CDR3 DNA sequence: TGTGCCAGCAGCTTACTCGGCAGGGGATATCAGCCCCAGCATTTT.

This clonotype has ten or more counts. This chain links TRBV6-1 with TRBJ2-6, with 8 bases lining up with TRBD1. CDR1 is MNHNS and CDR2 is SASEGT in the germline V gene. V lost 2 bases, J lost 2 bases, and 5 bases stayed unmatched. The CDR3 sequence is 17 residues long. As DNA, the CDR3 is TGTGCCAGCAGTGAAAGGGCACAGGGGGCTGGGGCCAACGTCCTGACTTTC. Residues: CASSERAQGAGANVLTF.

This clonotype was seen at least ten times. The V and J genes are TRBV5-1 and TRBJ2-7; 7 nucleotides agree with TRBD1. This CDR3 spans 14 amino acids. The ends lost 0 bases at V and 2 bases at J; junction bases unmatched: 2. CDR1 is SGHRS, CDR2 YFSETQ, per germline. The CDR3 sequence is CASSLVDRAYEQYF. The CDR3 bases are TGCGCCAGCAGCTTGGTCGACAGGGCCTACGAGCAGTACTTC.

This clonotype was observed many times. The chain uses TRBV9 and TRBJ1-1; D call uncertain. The CDR3 covers 14 residues. CDR1 is SGDLS, CDR2 YYNGEE, per germline. V was clipped by 1 base and J by 1 base, with 8 bases between them. The CDR3 nucleotides are TGTGCCAGCAGCGTATCAAGAGAGAACACTGAAGCTTTCTTT. Protein: CASSVSRENTEAFF.